This TCR beta chain derives from a study of cytomegalovirus exposure and HLA in healthy donors. Method: immunoSEQ multiplex PCR; TCRdb's copy keeps in-frame clones and lacks some. The repertoire includes about 180,000 clones, 85% of them detected once, and roughly 15% sits in the top ten. V was pared by 6 bases and J by 6 bases, with 20 bases between. Per germline, CDR1 MDHEN and CDR2 SYDVKM. This CDR3 region has 15 residues. The TCR originated in a man aged 18 to 30 in good health and CMV-seropositive. The chain has TRBV28 and TRBJ1-1, with a tentative D call TRBD1 (6 bases). Material for sequencing was PBMCs. CDR3 residues: CASSFQVGATPEAFF. The CDR3 DNA reads as TGTGCCAGCAGCTTCCAAGTGGGGGCTACTCCTGAAGCTTTCTTT.